This passage covers 5 T cell receptor beta chains from one sample sequenced in a study of cytomegalovirus exposure and HLA in healthy donors. PCR involved 60 Vbeta and 13 Jbeta primers. The assay was immunoSEQ multiplex PCR, and TCRdb's table has in-frame clones only and misses some. The sample includes 100,000 to 150,000 clones, approximately 81% of them seen just once. The sample consisted of PBMCs. The receptors come from a man between 18 and 29 years old in good health and CMV-seropositive.

This rearrangement joins TRBV19 to TRBJ2-1, with TRBD2 as a possible D gene (6 bases). Germline V gene lookup returns CDR1 LNHDA and CDR2 SQIVND (reference sequence). The CDR3 extends over 14 amino acids. V lost 3 bases and J lost 6, with 12 bases in between. This chain's CDR3 is CASSILDGGNEQFF. The CDR3 bases are TGTGCCAGTAGTATCCTTGACGGGGGCAATGAGCAGTTCTTC.

This chain uses TRBV6-6 with TRBJ1-5, with 8 bases fitting TRBD1. CDR1 MNHNY and CDR2 SVGAGI come from the germline V gene (reference sequence). V trimming: 2 bases; J trimming: 0 bases; junction bases outside the gene matches: 3. The CDR3 consists of 16 residues. The DNA for the CDR3 is TGTGCCAGCAGTTACCTGGGACAGGATAGCAATCAGCCCCAGCATTTT. This sequence encodes CASSYLGQDSNQPQHF.

The CDR3 loop is CASSPGRRDEQYF. For the CDR3, the DNA is TGTGCCAGCAGCCCCGGTCGCAGGGACGAGCAGTACTTC. The chain recombines TRBV7-9 with TRBJ2-7, with a tentative D call TRBD1 (5 bases). Germline V lookup: CDR1 SEHNR, CDR2 FQNEAQ (reference sequence). The CDR3 consists of 13 residues. V shed 5 bases and J shed 5 bases, with 13 bases lying between them.

The chain is built from TRBV7-6 and TRBJ2-7; TRBD1 might be the D (6 bases). Germline V gene sequence: CDR1 SGHVS, CDR2 FNYEAQ. The CDR3 is 22 amino acids. V was cut by 5 bases and J by 1 base, with 36 bases left in between. CDR3: CASSPNGQLLDQSRPPSYEQYF. The DNA for the CDR3 is TGTGCCAGCAGCCCCAATGGACAGCTCCTCGATCAGTCGCGGCCCCCTTCCTACGAGCAGTACTTC.

The gene calls are TRBV4-3 and TRBJ2-7, with a possible D match to TRBD1 (5 bases). CDR3 size: 16 residues. Germline V gene sequence: CDR1 LGHNA, CDR2 YSLEER. Trimming shortened V by 0 bases and J by 7 bases, and 19 bases separated the two germline ends. The chain's CDR3 is CASSQDFGTGGSEQYF. CDR3 DNA sequence: TGCGCCAGCAGCCAAGATTTCGGAACAGGTGGTTCGGAGCAGTACTTC.